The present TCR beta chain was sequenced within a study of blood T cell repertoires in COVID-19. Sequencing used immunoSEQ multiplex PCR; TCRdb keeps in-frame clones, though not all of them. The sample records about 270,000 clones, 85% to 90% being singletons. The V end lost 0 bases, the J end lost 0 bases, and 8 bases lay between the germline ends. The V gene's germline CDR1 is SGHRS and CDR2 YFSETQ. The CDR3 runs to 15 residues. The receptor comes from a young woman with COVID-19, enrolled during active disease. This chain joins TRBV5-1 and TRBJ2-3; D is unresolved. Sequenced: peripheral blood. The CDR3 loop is CASSLASLSTDTQYF. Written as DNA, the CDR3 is TGCGCCAGCAGCTTGGCGTCACTCAGCACAGATACGCAGTATTTT.